This T cell receptor beta chain was retrieved from a study of T cell changes during pregnancy in multiple sclerosis. Repertoires were generated with immunoSEQ multiplex PCR, while TCRdb's copy carries only in-frame clones and drops some. The data show 35,000 to 45,000 clones, more than 90% seen once. The germline gives CDR1 SGHRS, CDR2 YFSETQ. CDR3 length: 13 residues. With 2 bases removed from V and 1 base from J, the gap between germline ends came to 7 bases. The sequencing here drew on peripheral blood, taken in the third trimester of pregnancy. The receptor was isolated from a female donor in good health, enrolled as a control in a pregnancy study. The rearrangement uses TRBV5-1 and TRBJ2-7; the D gene is possibly TRBD2 (5 bases). CDR3 in DNA: TGCGCCAGCAGCTTTCGGACTTCCTACGAGCAGTACTTC. This encodes CASSFRTSYEQYF.